Here is one T cell receptor beta chain with its context. The data are from a study of cytomegalovirus exposure and HLA in healthy donors. Use of 60 Vbeta and 13 Jbeta primers characterized the PCR. Repertoires were generated with immunoSEQ multiplex PCR, while TCRdb's copy carries only in-frame clones and drops some. The sample includes 60,000 to 70,000 clones, more than 70% seen only once; the top ten take 20% to 30%. In germline, CDR1 is KGHSH, CDR2 LQKENI. Trimming stripped 5 bases from V and 1 base from J, with 14 bases between. This CDR3 has 15 amino acids. The V and J genes are TRBV18 and TRBJ1-1, with D possibly TRBD1 on 6 matching bases. The source of this sequence is a man aged 45-65 years in good health and CMV-seropositive. Material for sequencing was PBMCs. CDR3 coding DNA: TGTGCCAGCTCAATTCCGGGACACAAGAACACTGAAGCTTTCTTT. This codes for CASSIPGHKNTEAFF.